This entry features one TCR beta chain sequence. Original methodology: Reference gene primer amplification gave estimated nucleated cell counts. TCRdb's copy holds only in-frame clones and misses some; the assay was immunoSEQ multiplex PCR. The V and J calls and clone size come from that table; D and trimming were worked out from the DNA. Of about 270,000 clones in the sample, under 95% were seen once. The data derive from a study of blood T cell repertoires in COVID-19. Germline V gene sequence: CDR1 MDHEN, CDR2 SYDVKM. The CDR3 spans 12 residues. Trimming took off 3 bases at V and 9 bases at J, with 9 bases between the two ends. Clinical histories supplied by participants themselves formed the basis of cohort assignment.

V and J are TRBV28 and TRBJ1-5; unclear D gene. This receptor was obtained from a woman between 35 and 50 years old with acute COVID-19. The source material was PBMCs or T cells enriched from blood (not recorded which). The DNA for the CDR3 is TGTGCCAGCAGTTTGCAGGCACTGCCCCAGCATTTT. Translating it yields CASSLQALPQHF.